A single sample gave rise to the 29 T cell receptor beta chains below, sequenced in a study of beta chain features in type 1 diabetes. Investigators reverse transcribed all isolated RNA, so they sequenced expressed TCRB transcripts. The method was immunoSEQ multiplex PCR; TCRdb's version includes in-frame clones alone and lacks a portion of them. This sample has about 170,000 clones; approximately 8% occur once, and the top ten carry about 0.9%. Findings and caveats of the study: Within each of all four CD4+ subsets, Type 1 diabetes patients had TCRB CDR3s that were moderately but significantly shorter.

Their antigens remain unidentified. Sequencing used central memory CD4+ T cells from blood. The receptors come from a woman between 40 and 55 years old with type 1 diabetes.

This clone has more than one count but fewer than ten. This chain uses TRBV4-1 with TRBJ2-5, with TRBD2 identical over 14 bases. The CDR3 contains 18 residues. V gave up 4 bases and J gave up 5 bases; unmatched junction bases: 12. Looked up from germline, CDR1 is MGHRA and CDR2 is YSYEKL. The CDR3 region has the DNA TGCGCCAGCAGCCTGGGACTAGCGGGGGCCCCCGCTGTCGAGACCCAGTACTTC. Protein: CASSLGLAGAPAVETQYF.

This clone was counted between two and nine times. The gene calls are TRBV29-1 and TRBJ1-3; weak D call: TRBD1 (5 bases). Germline V CDR1 and CDR2: SQVTM, ANQGSEA. The germline V and J ends were trimmed by 7 bases and 0 bases, with 13 bases remaining between them. The CDR3 contains 14 residues. The CDR3 sequence is CSAKTEISGNTIYF. For the CDR3, the DNA is TGCAGCGCCAAGACAGAAATCTCTGGAAACACCATATATTTT.

V and J are TRBV2 and TRBJ2-3; no clear D. Germline CDR1 and CDR2: SNHLY and FYNNEI. V shed 11 bases and J shed 4 bases, with 10 bases lying between them. CDR3 length equals 11 residues. CDR3 sequence reads: CACAIADTQYF. CDR3 coding DNA: TGTGCCTGCGCTATAGCAGATACGCAGTATTTT.

This clone has just a few counts. The CDR3 coding sequence is TGTGCCAGCAGTTCAGGGATTAACTATGGCTACACCTTC. Translating gives CASSSGINYGYTF. The chain is built from TRBV5-6 and TRBJ1-2; D might be TRBD1 (5 bases). Trimming shortened V by 5 bases and J by 1 base, and 9 bases separated the two germline ends. In germline, CDR1 is SGHDT, CDR2 YYEEEE. CDR3 length: 13 residues.

This clone was counted only a few times. The chain joins TRBV6-5 to TRBJ2-1; D may be TRBD1 (6 bases). The CDR3 extends over 14 amino acids. Per germline, CDR1 MNHEY and CDR2 SVGAGI. Trimming removed 5 bases at V and 4 bases at J, with 12 bases between. The CDR3 is CASSEQGQYNEQFF. The DNA for the CDR3 is TGTGCCAGCAGTGAACAGGGCCAGTACAATGAGCAGTTCTTC.

This clone was detected only a few times. This chain connects TRBV28 to TRBJ1-2; no definite D call. Trimming stripped 11 bases from V and 2 bases from J, with 21 bases between. Germline-derived CDR1 and CDR2 are MDHEN and SYDVKM. The CDR3 has 15 residues. The CDR3 DNA reads as TGTGCCCCCTTAGTCGCAGCCAGGCCCAACTATGGCTACACCTTC. This sequence encodes CAPLVAARPNYGYTF.

V and J are TRBV5-1 and TRBJ2-2; 9 bases fit TRBD2. The CDR3 spans 17 residues. CDR1 is SGHRS and CDR2 is YFSETQ in the germline V gene. The trim removed 4 bases at V and 4 bases at J, leaving 11 bases unmatched. Here the CDR3 reads CASSPMAGGPSTGELFF. The CDR3 region has the DNA TGCGCCAGCAGCCCTATGGCGGGGGGGCCGAGCACCGGGGAGCTGTTTTTT. Looking up the rest from reference TRBV5-1 and TRBJ2-2 gives the full variable domain: KAGVTQTPRYLIKTRGQQVTLSCSPISGHRSVSWYQQTPGQGLQFLFEYFSETQRNKGNFPGRFSGRQFSNSRSEMNVSTLELGDSALYLCASSPMAGGPSTGELFFGEGSRLTVL.

This clone was recorded at least ten times. This chain uses TRBV14 with TRBJ2-1; D possibly corresponds to TRBD2 (5 bases). The V gene's germline CDR1 is SGHDN and CDR2 FVKESK. The CDR3 has 16 residues. V was shortened by 3 bases and J by 0 bases, with 12 bases between the two germline ends. CDR3 protein: CASSHWLASSYNEQFF. The CDR3 region has the DNA TGTGCCAGCAGCCATTGGCTAGCCAGCTCCTACAATGAGCAGTTCTTC.

This clone was counted between two and nine times. Distinct nucleotide sequences in the sample also encode this CDR3. The chain links TRBV28 to TRBJ2-3; D might be TRBD1 (6 bases). V lost 3 bases, J lost 2 bases, and 9 bases lay in between. This CDR3 is built from 14 residues. Germline V gene lookup returns CDR1 MDHEN and CDR2 SYDVKM. In DNA form, the CDR3 reads TGTGCCAGCAGTTTGGGACACACCACAGATACGCAGTATTTT. It yields the protein CASSLGHTTDTQYF.

Only a few counts were recorded for this clone. The chain has TRBV28 and TRBJ2-7, with D unclear. V lost 5 bases and J lost 6, with 20 bases in between. Per the germline V gene, CDR1 is MDHEN and CDR2 is SYDVKM. The CDR3 has 15 amino acids. The CDR3 loop is CASSLTLARRGEQYF. The CDR3 DNA follows: TGTGCCAGCAGTCTGACGCTGGCTAGGCGTGGCGAGCAGTACTTC. Together with reference TRBV28 and TRBJ2-7, the CDR3 gives the full variable domain: DVKVTQSSRYLVKRTGEKVFLECVQDMDHENMFWYRQDPGLGLRLIYFSYDVKMKEKGDIPEGYSVSREKKERFSLILESASTNQTSMYLCASSLTLARRGEQYFGPGTRLTVT.

The V gene is TRBV4-2, the J gene TRBJ2-1; 8 bases are shared with TRBD2. The germline V gene encodes CDR1 LGHNA and CDR2 YNFKEQ. The CDR3 totals 15 residues. Trimming cost V 4 bases and J 4 bases; bases outside gene matches: 6. The chain's CDR3 is CASSRQRGTYNEQFF. The CDR3, as DNA: TGTGCCAGCAGCCGTCAGCGGGGGACATACAATGAGCAGTTCTTC.

As concerns this clone: Other nucleotide sequences in the sample specify the same CDR3. The chain combines TRBV19 with TRBJ2-2; possibly TRBD1 for D (6 bases). Germline V lookup: CDR1 LNHDA, CDR2 SQIVND (reference sequence). Trimming took 4 bases from V and 4 from J, leaving 7 bases between them. This CDR3 has 13 amino acids. The CDR3 reads CASSTRGTGELFF. DNA for the CDR3: TGTGCCAGTAGTACCAGGGGCACCGGGGAGCTGTTTTTT.

The rearrangement joins TRBV2 to TRBJ2-5, with 8 bases identical to TRBD2. The trim removed 8 bases at V and 5 bases at J, leaving 10 bases unmatched. Germline loops: CDR1 SNHLY, CDR2 FYNNEI. The CDR3 extends over 14 amino acids. The CDR3 sequence is CASGGTSGGETQYF. The CDR3 DNA reads as TGTGCCAGCGGGGGCACTAGCGGAGGGGAGACCCAGTACTTC.

The V call is TRBV7-3, the J call TRBJ2-7; TRBD1 matches at 8 bases. J gave up 3 bases and V 2 bases, and 6 bases lay outside the gene matches. Germline V CDR1 and CDR2: SGHTA, FQGTGA. The CDR3 loop spans 15 amino acids. CDR3: CASSLDGQGFYEQYF. Written as DNA, the CDR3 is TGTGCCAGCAGCTTAGATGGACAGGGATTCTACGAGCAGTACTTC.

In this sample, this clone turned up once. The chain has TRBV4-1 and TRBJ1-1; TRBD1 aligns across 9 bases. Per germline, CDR1 MGHRA and CDR2 YSYEKL. J was trimmed by 9 bases and V by 1 base; bases with no gene match: 15. This CDR3 contains 17 residues. CDR3 sequence (DNA): TGCGCCAGCAGCCAAGGCTTACAGGGGGCCCTCGGATATCAAGCTTTCTTT. It yields the protein CASSQGLQGALGYQAFF.

The chain uses TRBV7-9 and TRBJ2-3; 7 nucleotides match TRBD1. From germline, CDR1 is SEHNR and CDR2 FQNEAQ (reference sequence). The CDR3 has 15 residues. J lost 0 bases, V lost 5 bases, and 5 bases had no gene match. CDR3 region: CASSELTGSTDTQYF. The CDR3 coding sequence is TGTGCCAGCAGCGAATTGACAGGGAGCACAGATACGCAGTATTTT.

This chain uses TRBV7-2 with TRBJ2-3; 9 nucleotides agree with TRBD2. Germline values: CDR1 SGHTA, CDR2 FQGNSA. V dropped 2 bases and J dropped 5; count of bases not matched to a gene: 8. The CDR3 covers 16 residues. CDR3 nucleotide sequence: TGTGCCAGCAGCTTAAACGCGGGGGGGTCTGGAGATACGCAGTATTTT. This gives the protein CASSLNAGGSGDTQYF.

This sequence joins TRBV27 and TRBJ2-2; tentative D call: TRBD2 (5 bases). The germline gives CDR1 MNHEY, CDR2 SMNVEV (reference sequence). The CDR3 spans 16 residues. V was cut by 4 bases and J by 4 bases, with 16 bases left in between. CDR3 sequence (DNA): TGTGCCAGCAGTTATCTTCCCGGGGTAGCCACCGGGGAGCTGTTTTTT. Its translation: CASSYLPGVATGELFF.

In its sample, this clone was seen a few times. CDR3 protein: CASSSGTSPYGYTF. As DNA, the CDR3 is TGTGCCAGCAGCAGCGGGACATCGCCCTATGGCTACACCTTC. The chain carries TRBV9 and TRBJ1-2, with D maybe TRBD1 (6 bases). Germline lookup yields CDR1 SGDLS and CDR2 YYNGEE. The CDR3 totals 14 residues. Trimming shortened V by 4 bases and J by 4 bases, and 14 bases separated the two germline ends.

The V gene is TRBV5-6, the J gene TRBJ2-7; TRBD2 matches at 7 bases. Germline V CDR1 and CDR2: SGHDT, YYEEEE. This CDR3 contains 16 residues. The trim removed 0 bases at V and 2 bases at J, leaving 8 bases unmatched. The CDR3: CASSLAVTGGTYEQYF. The CDR3 DNA is TGTGCCAGCAGCTTGGCCGTTACGGGAGGCACCTACGAGCAGTACTTC.

The V call is TRBV30, the J call TRBJ1-5; 8 positions match TRBD1. CDR3 length: 14 residues. V shed 3 bases and J 7 bases; nucleotides not matched to a gene: 8. Germline-derived CDR1 and CDR2 are GTSNPN and SVGIG (reference sequence). For the CDR3, the DNA is TGTGCCTGGAGGGTACAGGGGGAAGGGCAGCCCCAGCATTTT. Its protein is CAWRVQGEGQPQHF.

With respect to this clone: Other DNA variants within this sample encode the same CDR3. The chain carries TRBV5-1 and TRBJ1-1, with D possibly being TRBD1 (6 bases). V lost 5 bases to trimming and J lost 0 bases, with 11 bases between them. The CDR3 is 14 amino acids. Germline CDR1 SGHRS, CDR2 YFSETQ. The CDR3: CASRSQGLNTEAFF. CDR3 sequence (DNA): TGCGCCAGCAGATCCCAGGGGCTGAACACTGAAGCTTTCTTT. Filled out from reference TRBV5-1 and TRBJ1-1, the complete variable domain reads KAGVTQTPRYLIKTRGQQVTLSCSPISGHRSVSWYQQTPGQGLQFLFEYFSETQRNKGNFPGRFSGRQFSNSRSEMNVSTLELGDSALYLCASRSQGLNTEAFFGQGTRLTVV.

This clone was observed a handful of times. The chain couples TRBV27 to TRBJ2-1; D perhaps matches TRBD2 (6 bases). Per germline, CDR1 MNHEY and CDR2 SMNVEV (reference sequence). V gave up 4 bases and J gave up 0 bases, with 16 bases separating them. The CDR3 runs 17 residues. This chain's CDR3 is CASSSRDFASSYNEQFF. The CDR3 DNA reads as TGTGCCAGCAGTTCCCGGGACTTTGCGAGCTCCTACAATGAGCAGTTCTTC.

This clone showed up just a few times. The chain uses TRBV5-1 and TRBJ1-4, with TRBD1 as a possible D gene (6 bases). Trimming took off 3 bases at V and 6 bases at J, with 12 bases between the two ends. CDR1 and CDR2 from the germline V gene are SGHRS and YFSETQ. The CDR3 sequence is 14 residues long. CDR3 region: CASSSGEVDEKLFF. CDR3 DNA: TGCGCCAGCAGCTCAGGGGAAGTGGATGAAAAACTGTTTTTT.

This clone was seen only a few times. The chain links TRBV5-1 to TRBJ2-6; 8 bases align to TRBD1. V was clipped by 4 bases and J by 0 bases; unmatched bases: 9. Germline V gene data show CDR1 as SGHRS and CDR2 as YFSETQ. The CDR3 runs 18 residues. The DNA of the CDR3 is TGCGCCAGCAGCCTACCCAGGGGGCCGAGCTCTGGGGCCAACGTCCTGACTTTC. This translates into CASSLPRGPSSGANVLTF.

This clone has just a few counts. The V and J genes are TRBV7-2 and TRBJ2-1; 11 bases are a match to TRBD2. V shed 5 bases, J shed 7 bases, and the junction held 13 bases outside the gene matches. CDR1 is SGHTA, CDR2 FQGNSA, per germline. CDR3 length equals 17 residues. The CDR3 loop is CASSQTSLAGGANEQFF. CDR3 in DNA: TGTGCCAGCAGCCAAACCAGTCTAGCGGGAGGTGCGAATGAGCAGTTCTTC.

This clone occurred a few times. V is TRBV29-1 and J is TRBJ1-3; D is uncertain. From germline, CDR1 is SQVTM and CDR2 ANQGSEA. V was shortened by 6 bases and J by 6 bases, with 15 bases between the two germline ends. This CDR3 is 13 amino acids long. The CDR3 reads CSVLIGETNTIYF. CDR3 in DNA: TGCAGCGTCCTAATCGGGGAAACAAACACCATATATTTT.

This clone showed up just a few times. The CDR3 loop reads CASRPSGSRLNIQYF. The CDR3 bases are TGTGCCAGTAGGCCTAGCGGGAGTAGGCTTAACATTCAGTACTTC. The gene calls are TRBV19 and TRBJ2-4; 10 bases map to TRBD2. Germline V gene sequence: CDR1 LNHDA, CDR2 SQIVND (reference sequence). With 6 bases clipped from V and 7 bases from J, the junction kept 9 bases outside the gene matches. The CDR3 covers 15 residues.

A few counts support this clone. This chain links TRBV15 with TRBJ1-3; the D is unclear. Germline loops: CDR1 LNHNV, CDR2 YYDKDF (reference sequence). Trimming shortened V by 5 bases and J by 2 bases, and 7 bases separated the two germline ends. The CDR3 is 13 residues long. Here the CDR3 reads CATSHPPGNTIYF. The CDR3 DNA is TGTGCCACCAGCCATCCCCCTGGAAACACCATATATTTT.